Below, 14 T cell receptor beta chains from the same sample are listed, as sequenced in a study of immune characterization of retroperitoneal liposarcoma. TCRdb reanalysed the PCR reads using MiXCR and keeps one entry per CDR3 protein. The sample holds 10,000 to 11,000 distinct CDR3 sequences, 30% to 45% seen once. The specimen sequenced was tumor tissue. The source is a male donor with retroperitoneal liposarcoma.

This clonotype was observed a handful of times. This chain joins TRBV6-1 and TRBJ1-2, with D hard to call. Looked up from germline, CDR1 is MNHNS and CDR2 is SASEGT. The CDR3 sequence is 11 residues long. V was shortened by 6 bases and J by 8 bases, with 10 bases between the two germline ends. CDR3 in amino acids: CASRIGNGYTF. The CDR3 DNA reads TGTGCCAGCAGGATAGGGAACGGCTACACCTTC.

This clonotype showed up many times. This chain connects TRBV7-9 to TRBJ2-7; D gene unclear. Germline V gene sequence: CDR1 SEHNR, CDR2 FQNEAQ (reference sequence). This CDR3 has 15 residues. Trimming took off 6 bases at V and 0 bases at J, with 15 bases between the two ends. CDR3 nucleotides: TGTGCCAGCAGTTACCGGGCCCAGAGCTCCTACGAGCAGTACTTC. Protein: CASSYRAQSSYEQYF.

This clonotype was counted many times. The V gene is TRBV10-1, the J gene TRBJ1-5; tentatively, D is TRBD1 (6 bases). Per germline, CDR1 WNHNN and CDR2 SYGVQD (reference sequence). V lost 9 bases and J 7 bases, leaving 19 bases between the germline ends. The CDR3 loop spans 14 amino acids. CDR3 nucleotides: TGCGCCAGTTTCGCTCAGGGGATGAAGCAGCCCCAGCATTTT. The encoded protein is CASFAQGMKQPQHF.

Comment on this clonotype: A much bigger clone sits one base away, suggesting this may be a read error. V gene TRBV6-1 combines with J gene TRBJ1-1; D might be TRBD1 (6 bases). The CDR3 totals 15 residues. V lost 4 bases and J lost 0, with 12 bases in between. CDR1 is MNHNS, CDR2 SASEGT, per germline. The CDR3 protein is CASSGRGAMNTEAFF. The CDR3 nucleotides read TGTGCCAGCAGTGGAAGGGGGGCCATGAACACTGAAGCTTTCTTT.

This clonotype was seen only a few times. The J gene is TRBJ1-4, the V gene TRBV6-1, with D possibly TRBD1 on 5 matching bases. V lost 6 bases and J 3 bases, leaving 14 bases between the germline ends. This CDR3 spans 15 amino acids. From germline, CDR1 is MNHNS and CDR2 SASEGT. The CDR3 nucleotides are TGTGCCAGCAGGGGGGGATCCACACCTAATGAAAAACTGTTTTTT. Its protein product is CASRGGSTPNEKLFF.

This sequence joins TRBV6-1 and TRBJ2-1; D not resolved. Between the trimmed V and J ends, which lost 8 bases and 5 bases, there was a span of 10 bases. There are 12 residues in the CDR3. Germline-derived CDR1 and CDR2 are MNHNS and SASEGT. The CDR3 DNA reads as TGTGCCAGCCAGACGGTTAACAATGAGCAGTTCTTC. This gives the protein CASQTVNNEQFF.

The V call is TRBV4-3, the J call TRBJ2-5; D is unresolved. The CDR3 runs 15 residues. Germline CDR1 is LGHNA and CDR2 is YSLEER. V lost 4 bases to trimming and J lost 0 bases, with 12 bases between them. The CDR3 reads CASSLGQQYQETQYF. In nucleotides, the CDR3 is TGCGCCAGCAGCCTCGGCCAACAGTACCAAGAGACCCAGTACTTC.

This chain connects TRBV6-5 to TRBJ1-6, with D possibly matching TRBD1 (5 bases). Trimming took off 9 bases at V and 7 bases at J, with 16 bases between the two ends. Per germline, CDR1 MNHEY and CDR2 SVGAGI. This CDR3 is 14 amino acids long. CDR3 sequence (DNA): TGTGCCAGTGGGAGGGATTGGGGGAATTCACCCCTCCACTTT. Translation: CASGRDWGNSPLHF.

This clonotype is labeled medium-sized. The chain has TRBV7-2 and TRBJ2-3, with a possible D match to TRBD2 (6 bases). V dropped 4 bases and J dropped 7 bases, with 18 bases sitting between them. The CDR3 contains 15 residues. The germline V gene has CDR1 SGHTA and CDR2 FQGNSA. As DNA, the CDR3 is TGTGCCAGCAGCTCCCTCAGCGGGCCCACCTATACGCAGTATTTT. Amino acid sequence: CASSSLSGPTYTQYF.

This clonotype was observed a few times. The chain uses TRBV6-1 and TRBJ2-2; a weak D match, TRBD1 (6 bases). Trimming stripped 10 bases from V and 2 bases from J, with 14 bases between. CDR1 is MNHNS and CDR2 is SASEGT in the germline V gene. The CDR3 covers 14 residues. In DNA, the CDR3 is TGTGCCACCTTGACAGGCCTAAACACCGGGGAGCTGTTTTTT. Translating gives CATLTGLNTGELFF.

This clonotype was observed at least ten times. The chain employs TRBV12-3 or TRBV12-4 and TRBJ2-3, with no clear D. This CDR3 is 12 amino acids long. The germline V and J ends were trimmed by 3 bases and 4 bases, with 5 bases remaining between them. The CDR3: CASSFGSDTQYF. The CDR3 DNA is TGTGCCAGCAGTTTCGGGTCAGATACGCAGTATTTT.

The genes are TRBV5-4 and TRBJ2-1, with D possibly matching TRBD1 (5 bases). The CDR3 is made up of 12 amino acids. CDR1 and CDR2 from the germline V gene are SGHNT and YYREEE (reference sequence). With 4 bases removed from V and 10 bases from J, the gap between germline ends came to 12 bases. CDR3 in amino acids: CASSGATREQFF. CDR3 coding DNA: TGTGCCAGCAGCGGGGCTACGCGGGAGCAGTTCTTC.

This clonotype appeared a few times. The rearrangement joins TRBV6-1 to TRBJ2-4; TRBD1 agrees at 9 bases. The germline CDR1 and CDR2 sequences are MNHNS and SASEGT. J was trimmed by 13 bases and V by 2 bases; bases with no gene match: 12. The CDR3 length is 15 residues. The CDR3 spells CASSEPGQGLWEQYF. The CDR3 DNA reads as TGTGCCAGCAGTGAACCGGGACAGGGCCTCTGGGAGCAGTACTTC.

The chain combines TRBV7-2 with TRBJ1-6; D is unclear. The CDR3 length is 14 residues. V lost 10 bases to trimming and J lost 7 bases, with 17 bases between them. Germline CDR1 SGHTA, CDR2 FQGNSA. CDR3 protein: CATTAGPVNSPLHF. The CDR3 DNA reads TGTGCCACGACCGCCGGCCCTGTGAATTCACCCCTCCACTTT. Complete variable domain (other parts from reference TRBV7-2 and TRBJ1-6): GAGVSQSPSNKVTEKGKDVELRCDPISGHTALYWYRQSLGQGLEFLIYFQGNSAPDKSGLPSDRFSAERTGGSVSTLTIQRTQQEDSAVYLCATTAGPVNSPLHFGNGTRLTVT.